This TCR beta chain was recovered during a study of blood T cells in healthy people across ages (dated by TCRdb to the mid-2010s). About the study as a whole: In model experiments, roughly one uniquely barcoded TCR beta cDNA molecule per two T cells was captured by template switching. The study analyzed two additional independent replicas of 1 million unique cDNA reads from the same blood draw for two donors, one aged 18 to 30 and one aged 80 or older. Donors were grouped into four age groups: young (average about 15 years), middle-aged (39), aged (roughly 62) and long-lived (about 89). To avoid experimental bias, donors of different ages were distributed randomly across sequencing lanes. To track age-related changes in TCR beta repertoire diversity, the study relied on deep sequencing normalized with unique cDNA molecular identifiers.

This clonotype has just a few counts. Which antigen it targets is not known. One base away there is no much larger clone; base qualities are not given. Overall study outcomes, separate from this receptor: Because donor CMV infection status was unknown, age-related changes in expanded clonotypes were potentially confounded. There was a strong correlation between observed TCR beta diversity and the percentage of naive T cells measured by flow cytometry. Estimates of total diversity from one million sequenced T cells were regarded as lower bounds and underestimates. Because profiling used bulk unsorted PBMCs, naive and antigen-experienced compartments could not be compared conclusively. The long-lived group showed more naive CD4+ T cells, fewer expanded clones and increased TCR diversity than the aged group, suggesting age selection. As age increased, observed TCR beta diversity per million T cells dropped in a roughly linear way, and a significant reduction was already evident by age 40.

Library prep was done by 5' RACE. Instrument used: Illumina HiSeq 2500. A second PCR of about 6 to 12 cycles was run with a J-beta primer mix and a sample-barcoded 5' primer. Each TCR beta cDNA molecule received a unique molecular identifier from a template-switch 5' adaptor carrying 12 random nucleotides. At least 2.5 million CDR3-containing paired-end reads were obtained from each sample. First-strand cDNA was synthesized from all RNA with the Mint cDNA synthesis kit, primed by a TRBC-specific oligonucleotide. After uracil-DNA glycosylase treatment, a first 18-cycle PCR used universal primers M1SS and BC2_uni_R on all cDNA. Processing in the source paper ran as follows. Normalization of each sample was performed by random selection of 1 million high-quality reads, each carrying a distinct molecular identifier. Instead of being binned into consensus sequences, reads that shared molecular identifiers were thrown out. MiTCR, with a Q25 quality threshold and the strictest error-elimination algorithm, was used for CDR3 identification, clonotype clustering and error correction. A nonparametric unseen species model with Euler transformation was used to estimate lower-bound total TCR beta diversity. Using fastp trimming at Q25 and MiXCR clonotype assembly, TCRdb reanalyzed the public sequencing data and kept in-frame beta chains. For every CDR3 protein sequence, its rows merge into one entry that carries the most common genes and DNA. Clone size and V and J calls follow TCRdb, not the original study. Across this sample there are some 640,000 distinct CDR3 sequences, with approximately 30% seen only once. The top ten hold 15% to 19% of the sample.

V was cut back by 3 bases and J by 15 bases, leaving a gap of 18 bases between them. The CDR3 goes from the cysteine to the phenylalanine over 13 residues. Just CDR3 DNA is preserved here, 39 bases in frame from base 1. According to the germline V gene (reference sequence), CDR1 reads MNHNY and CDR2 reads SVGAGI. The donors were roughly 38 Caucasian individuals from Russia, aged 6 to 90 years, who were systemically healthy. About 9.1 milliliters of peripheral blood were collected from each donor into EDTA-treated Vacutainer tubes. PBMCs were isolated by Ficoll-Paque density-gradient centrifugation, with at least 6 million obtained per sample. Total RNA was extracted from PBMCs with Trizol reagent, with at least 6 micrograms obtained per sample. Naive CD45RAhigh/CD27high T cell percentages were measured by flow cytometry on a PBMC aliquot from every donor.

The receptor was derived from a woman of 80 years or more in good health. Recombination connected TRBV6-6 to TRBJ2-1, and TRBD2 may be the D gene, going by 6 matching bases. The sequenced material came from blood. The CDR3 region has the sequence CASSYFPGTGAFF. In nucleotide form, the sequence is TGTGCCAGCAGTTATTTTCCCGGGACTGGAGCGTTCTTC.